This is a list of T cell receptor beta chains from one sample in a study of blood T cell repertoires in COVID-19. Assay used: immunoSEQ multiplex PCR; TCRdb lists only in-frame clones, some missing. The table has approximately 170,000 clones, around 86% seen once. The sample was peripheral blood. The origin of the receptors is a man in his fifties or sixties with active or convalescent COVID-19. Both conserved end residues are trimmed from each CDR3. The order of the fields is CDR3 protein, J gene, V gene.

CDR3: ASSWQGSPGNTIY
J: TRBJ1-3
V: TRBV4-1

CDR3: ASSPGQTYEQY
J: TRBJ2-7
V: TRBV18

CDR3: ASNVDSLNTEAF
J: TRBJ1-1
V: TRBV28

CDR3: ASSQGLAGGEQY
J: TRBJ2-7
V: TRBV7-7

CDR3: ASSQTGTSGSSYEQY
J: TRBJ2-7
V: TRBV18

CDR3: ASSSTAGGFYSPLH
J: TRBJ1-6
V: TRBV28

CDR3: ASSSGQQGWNTEAF
J: TRBJ1-1
V: TRBV27

CDR3: ASSLEQGKGELF
J: TRBJ2-2
V: TRBV27

CDR3: ASSLVAIRTDTQY
J: TRBJ2-3
V: TRBV7-2

CDR3: ASSTRDSRSIQYEQY
J: TRBJ2-7
V: TRBV19

CDR3: ASSEEALDGYT
J: TRBJ1-2
V: TRBV5-1

CDR3: ASSFGGREYNEQF
J: TRBJ2-1
V: TRBV5-4

CDR3: ASRVSGNSEGKLF
J: TRBJ1-4
V: TRBV19

CDR3: ASNLLAGGEQF
J: TRBJ2-1
V: TRBV12-3/TRBV12-4

CDR3: ASSPFRPGAGSGNTIY
J: TRBJ1-3
V: TRBV28